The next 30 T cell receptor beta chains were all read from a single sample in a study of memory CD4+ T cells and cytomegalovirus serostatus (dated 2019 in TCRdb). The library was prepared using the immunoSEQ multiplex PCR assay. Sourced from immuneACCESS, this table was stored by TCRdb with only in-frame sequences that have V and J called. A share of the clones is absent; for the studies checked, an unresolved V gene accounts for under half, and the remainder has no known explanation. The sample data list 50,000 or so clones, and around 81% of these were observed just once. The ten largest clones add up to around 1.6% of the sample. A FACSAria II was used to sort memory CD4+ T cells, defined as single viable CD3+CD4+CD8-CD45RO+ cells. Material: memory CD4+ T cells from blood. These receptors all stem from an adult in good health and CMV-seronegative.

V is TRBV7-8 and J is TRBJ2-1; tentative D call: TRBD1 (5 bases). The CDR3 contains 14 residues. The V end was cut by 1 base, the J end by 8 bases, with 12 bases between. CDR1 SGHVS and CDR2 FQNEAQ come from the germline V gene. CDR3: CASSLVQGSDEQFF. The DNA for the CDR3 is TGTGCCAGCAGCTTAGTCCAGGGTTCCGATGAGCAGTTCTTC.

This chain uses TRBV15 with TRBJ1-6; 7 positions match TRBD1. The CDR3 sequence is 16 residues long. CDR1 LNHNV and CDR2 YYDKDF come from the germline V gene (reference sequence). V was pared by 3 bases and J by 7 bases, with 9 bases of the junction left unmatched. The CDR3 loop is CATSSTRQGGNSPLHF. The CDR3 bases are TGTGCCACCAGCAGCACCCGACAGGGAGGGAATTCACCCCTCCACTTT.

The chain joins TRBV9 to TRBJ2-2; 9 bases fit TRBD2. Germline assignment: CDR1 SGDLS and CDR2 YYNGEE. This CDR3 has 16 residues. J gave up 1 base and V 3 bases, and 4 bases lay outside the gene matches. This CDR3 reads CASSARLAVNTGELFF. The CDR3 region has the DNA TGTGCCAGCAGCGCCAGACTAGCGGTGAACACCGGGGAGCTGTTTTTT.

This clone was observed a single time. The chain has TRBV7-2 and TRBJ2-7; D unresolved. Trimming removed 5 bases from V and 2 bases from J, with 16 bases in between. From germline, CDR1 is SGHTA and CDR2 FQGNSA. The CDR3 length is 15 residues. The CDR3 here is CASSPGSPRTYEQYF. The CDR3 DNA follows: TGTGCCAGCAGCCCCGGGTCTCCGAGGACCTACGAGCAGTACTTC.

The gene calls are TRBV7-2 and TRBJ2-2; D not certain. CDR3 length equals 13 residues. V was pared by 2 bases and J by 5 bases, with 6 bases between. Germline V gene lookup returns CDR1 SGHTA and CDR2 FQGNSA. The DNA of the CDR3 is TGTGCCAGCAGCTTACGAGATACCGGGGAGCTGTTTTTT. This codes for CASSLRDTGELFF.

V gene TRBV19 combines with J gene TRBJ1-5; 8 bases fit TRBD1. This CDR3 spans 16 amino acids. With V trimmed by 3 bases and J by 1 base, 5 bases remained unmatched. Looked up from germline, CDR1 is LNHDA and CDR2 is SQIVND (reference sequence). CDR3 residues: CASSIARQGSNQPQHF. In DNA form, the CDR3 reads TGTGCCAGTAGTATCGCTAGACAGGGGAGCAATCAGCCCCAGCATTTT.

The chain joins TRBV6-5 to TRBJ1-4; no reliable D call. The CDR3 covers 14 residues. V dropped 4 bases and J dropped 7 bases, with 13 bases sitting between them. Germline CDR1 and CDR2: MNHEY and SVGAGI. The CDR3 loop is CASSSLTRGEKLFF. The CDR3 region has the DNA TGTGCCAGCAGTTCCTTGACGCGGGGTGAAAAACTGTTTTTT.

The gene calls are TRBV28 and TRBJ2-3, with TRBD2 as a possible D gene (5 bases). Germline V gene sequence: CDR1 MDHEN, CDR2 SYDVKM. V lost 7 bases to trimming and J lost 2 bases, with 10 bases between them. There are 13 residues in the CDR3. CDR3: CASTRAHTDTQYF. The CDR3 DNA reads TGTGCCAGCACGAGGGCGCACACAGATACGCAGTATTTT.

In DNA, the CDR3 is TGTGCCAGCAGTGACCCCGGCGGAGAAGGAGAGACCCAGTACTTC. Amino acid sequence: CASSDPGGEGETQYF. V gene TRBV25-1 combines with J gene TRBJ2-5; unclear D gene. Germline V gene sequence: CDR1 MGHDK, CDR2 SYGVNS. Trimming shortened V by 3 bases and J by 4 bases, and 15 bases separated the two germline ends. CDR3 length: 15 amino acids.

CDR3 bases: TGTGCCAGCAGTTACAGTCCAGGGACGTCGACTGAAGCTTTCTTT. Its protein is CASSYSPGTSTEAFF. This rearrangement joins TRBV6-6 to TRBJ1-1, with D possibly matching TRBD1 (5 bases). Germline values: CDR1 MNHNY, CDR2 SVGAGI (reference sequence). The V end lost 2 bases, the J end lost 5 bases, and 15 bases lay between the germline ends. There are 15 residues in the CDR3.

CDR3 coding DNA: TGCGCCAGCAGCTTGAACGGGAGGGTGTACAATGAGCAGTTCTTC. Encoded protein: CASSLNGRVYNEQFF. V and J are TRBV5-1 and TRBJ2-1, with 8 nucleotides matching TRBD2. After removal of 1 base from V and 4 bases from J, the junction contained 4 bases not matched to a gene. The CDR3 is made up of 15 amino acids. The germline CDR1 and CDR2 sequences are SGHRS and YFSETQ.

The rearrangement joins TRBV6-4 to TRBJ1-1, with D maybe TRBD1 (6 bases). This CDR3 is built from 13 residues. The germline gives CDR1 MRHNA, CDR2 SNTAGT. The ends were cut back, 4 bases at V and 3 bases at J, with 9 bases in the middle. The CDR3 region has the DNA TGTGCCAGCAGTGTGGGGGCGGACACTGAAGCTTTCTTT. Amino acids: CASSVGADTEAFF.

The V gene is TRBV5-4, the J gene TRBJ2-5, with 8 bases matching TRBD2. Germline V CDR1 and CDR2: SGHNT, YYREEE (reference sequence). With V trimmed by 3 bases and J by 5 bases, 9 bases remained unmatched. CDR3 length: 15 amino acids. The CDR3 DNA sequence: TGTGCCAGCAGCTCCCCCGGGACTAGACGGGAGACCCAGTACTTC. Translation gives CASSSPGTRRETQYF.

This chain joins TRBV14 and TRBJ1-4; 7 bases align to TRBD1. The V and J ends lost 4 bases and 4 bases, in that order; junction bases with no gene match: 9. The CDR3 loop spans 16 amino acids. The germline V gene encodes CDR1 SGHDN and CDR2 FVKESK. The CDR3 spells CASSPQGVLVNEKLFF. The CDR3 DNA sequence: TGTGCCAGCAGCCCGCAGGGGGTCCTTGTTAATGAAAAACTGTTTTTT.

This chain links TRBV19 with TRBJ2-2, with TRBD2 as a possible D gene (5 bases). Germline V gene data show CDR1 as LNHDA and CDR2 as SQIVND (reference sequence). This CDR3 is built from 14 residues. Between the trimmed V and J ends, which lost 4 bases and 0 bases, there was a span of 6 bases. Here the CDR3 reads CASSRGTNTGELFF. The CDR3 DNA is TGTGCCAGTAGTAGAGGGACGAACACCGGGGAGCTGTTTTTT.

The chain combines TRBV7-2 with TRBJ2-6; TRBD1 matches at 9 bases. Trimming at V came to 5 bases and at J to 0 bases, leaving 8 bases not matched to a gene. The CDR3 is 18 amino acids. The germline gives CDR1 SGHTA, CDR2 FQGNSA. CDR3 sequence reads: CASSPRTGAYSGANVLTF. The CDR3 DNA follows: TGTGCCAGCAGCCCCCGGACAGGGGCCTACTCTGGGGCCAACGTCCTGACTTTC. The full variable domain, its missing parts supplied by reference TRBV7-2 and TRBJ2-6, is GAGVSQSPSNKVTEKGKDVELRCDPISGHTALYWYRQSLGQGLEFLIYFQGNSAPDKSGLPSDRFSAERTGGSVSTLTIQRTQQEDSAVYLCASSPRTGAYSGANVLTFGAGSRLTVL.

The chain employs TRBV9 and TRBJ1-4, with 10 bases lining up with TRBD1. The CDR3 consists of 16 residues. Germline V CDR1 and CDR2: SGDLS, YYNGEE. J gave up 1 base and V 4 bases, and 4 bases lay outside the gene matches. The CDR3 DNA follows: TGTGCCAGCAGCCGGGGACAGGGGAGAACTAATGAAAAACTGTTTTTT. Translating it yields CASSRGQGRTNEKLFF.

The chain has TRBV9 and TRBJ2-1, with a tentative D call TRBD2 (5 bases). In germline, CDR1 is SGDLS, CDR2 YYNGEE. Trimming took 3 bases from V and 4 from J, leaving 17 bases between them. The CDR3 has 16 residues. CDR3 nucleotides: TGTGCCAGCAGCGGGGTCGGGATGCTTAGGTACAATGAGCAGTTCTTC. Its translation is CASSGVGMLRYNEQFF.

The CDR3, as DNA: TGTGCCAGCAGCTTAGCGGCGGGGGTCACTGAAGCTTTCTTT. This codes for CASSLAAGVTEAFF. The chain is built from TRBV7-2 and TRBJ1-1, with D perhaps TRBD1 (5 bases). The CDR3 totals 14 residues. Germline assignment: CDR1 SGHTA and CDR2 FQGNSA. The ends were cut back, 0 bases at V and 4 bases at J, with 9 bases in the middle.

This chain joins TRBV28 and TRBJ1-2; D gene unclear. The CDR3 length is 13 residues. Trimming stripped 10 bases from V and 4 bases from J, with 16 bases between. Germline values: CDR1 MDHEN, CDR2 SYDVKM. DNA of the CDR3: TGTGCCATCGGAATGACGGACGTCTATGGCTACACCTTC. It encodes CAIGMTDVYGYTF.

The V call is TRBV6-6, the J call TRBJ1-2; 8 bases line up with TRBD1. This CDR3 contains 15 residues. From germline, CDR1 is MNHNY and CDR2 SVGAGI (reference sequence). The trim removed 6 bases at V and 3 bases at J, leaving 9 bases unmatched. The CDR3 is CASRSGQGQDYGYTF. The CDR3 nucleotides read TGTGCCAGCAGATCTGGACAGGGTCAGGACTATGGCTACACCTTC.

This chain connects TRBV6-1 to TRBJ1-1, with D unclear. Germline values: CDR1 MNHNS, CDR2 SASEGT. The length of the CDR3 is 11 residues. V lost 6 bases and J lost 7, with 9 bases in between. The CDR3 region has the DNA TGTGCCAGCAGCCTGGGGATTGAAGCTTTCTTT. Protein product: CASSLGIEAFF.

CDR3 sequence: CASSLGWEPGYTF. The CDR3, as DNA: TGCGCCAGCAGCTTGGGATGGGAGCCTGGCTACACCTTC. The V and J genes are TRBV5-1 and TRBJ1-2, with D uncertain. Germline assignment: CDR1 SGHRS and CDR2 YFSETQ. Between the trimmed V and J ends, which lost 0 bases and 7 bases, there was a span of 10 bases. There are 13 residues in the CDR3. The variable domain in full, with the rest retrieved from reference TRBV5-1 and TRBJ1-2, is KAGVTQTPRYLIKTRGQQVTLSCSPISGHRSVSWYQQTPGQGLQFLFEYFSETQRNKGNFPGRFSGRQFSNSRSEMNVSTLELGDSALYLCASSLGWEPGYTFGSGTRLTVV.

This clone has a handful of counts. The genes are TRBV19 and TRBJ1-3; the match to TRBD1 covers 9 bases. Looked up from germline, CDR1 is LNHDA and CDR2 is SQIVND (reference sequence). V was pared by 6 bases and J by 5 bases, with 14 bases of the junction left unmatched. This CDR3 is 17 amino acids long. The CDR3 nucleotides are TGTGCCAGTAGGACCCTCCGTGGGACAGGGTACCGAAACACCATATATTTT. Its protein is CASRTLRGTGYRNTIYF.

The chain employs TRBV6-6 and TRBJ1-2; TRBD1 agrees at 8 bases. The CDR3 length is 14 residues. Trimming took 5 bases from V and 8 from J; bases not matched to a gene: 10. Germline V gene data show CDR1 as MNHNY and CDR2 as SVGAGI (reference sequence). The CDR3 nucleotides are TGTGCCAGCAGTAGTGACAGGGGAACAGGCGGCTACACCTTC. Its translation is CASSSDRGTGGYTF.

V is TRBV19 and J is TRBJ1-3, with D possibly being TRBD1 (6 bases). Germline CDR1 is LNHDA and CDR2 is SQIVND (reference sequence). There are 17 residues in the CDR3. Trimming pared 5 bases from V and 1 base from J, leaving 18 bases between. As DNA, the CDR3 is TGTGCCAGTAGTCGTTGGCGGGACATGGGATCTGGAAACACCATATATTTT. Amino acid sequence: CASSRWRDMGSGNTIYF.

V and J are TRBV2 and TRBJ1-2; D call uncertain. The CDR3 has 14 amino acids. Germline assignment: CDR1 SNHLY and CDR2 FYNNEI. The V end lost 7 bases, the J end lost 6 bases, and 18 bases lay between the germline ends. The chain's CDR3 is CASTKQDRVHGYTF. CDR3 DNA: TGTGCCAGCACTAAACAAGATCGGGTACATGGCTACACCTTC.

In DNA form, the CDR3 reads TGTGCCAGCAGTAGACTAGTCACAGATACGCAGTATTTT. It is translated as CASSRLVTDTQYF. The rearrangement links TRBV28 to TRBJ2-3; a weak D match, TRBD2 (6 bases). CDR3 length: 13 residues. Germline V gene data show CDR1 as MDHEN and CDR2 as SYDVKM. The V and J ends lost 5 bases and 2 bases respectively, with 8 bases between them.

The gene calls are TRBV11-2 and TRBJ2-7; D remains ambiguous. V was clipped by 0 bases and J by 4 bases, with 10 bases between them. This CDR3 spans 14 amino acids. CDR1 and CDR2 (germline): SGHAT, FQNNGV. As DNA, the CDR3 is TGTGCCAGCAGCTTAGATAGACTGAGATACGAGCAGTACTTC. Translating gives CASSLDRLRYEQYF.

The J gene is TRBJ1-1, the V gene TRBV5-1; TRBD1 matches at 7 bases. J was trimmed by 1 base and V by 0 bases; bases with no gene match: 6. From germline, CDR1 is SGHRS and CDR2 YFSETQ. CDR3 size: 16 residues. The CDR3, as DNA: TGCGCCAGCAGCTTGGGTGACGGGACAGCGAACACTGAAGCTTTCTTT. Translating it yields CASSLGDGTANTEAFF.